This TCR beta chain was found in a study of a mutant IDH1 vaccine in newly diagnosed glioma. In the study overall: Standard pretreatment was either radiotherapy, temozolomide, or, for most, radiochemotherapy with temozolomide.

Profiling relied on immunoSEQ multiplex PCR, and the TCRdb table lists in-frame clones only, not all of them. The sample records roughly 25,000 clones, roughly 82% being singletons. Sample time point: week 47, end of study. Every vaccine dose comprised 300 ug of mutant IDH1 20-mer peptide plus topical imiquimod. Trimming shortened V by 2 bases and J by 7 bases, and 23 bases separated the two germline ends. The CDR3 has 16 residues. The V gene's germline CDR1 is GTSNPN and CDR2 SVGIG (reference sequence). To note about this clone: Its target is unknown.

Whole-study findings and limits: Pseudoprogression apparently lacked any relation to changes in top peripheral T cell clonotypes.

The sample consisted of PBMCs, taken from a glioma patient whose treatment included an IDH1 peptide vaccine. The chain has TRBV30 and TRBJ1-1; D possibly corresponds to TRBD1 (6 bases). This clonotype was sampled from a man aged 40-50 years with glioma. Some clones in this sample may be carry-over from other donors' samples. The CDR3 loop reads CAWSYPRVQGLLEAFF. CDR3 coding DNA: TGTGCCTGGAGTTACCCCAGGGTTCAGGGGCTCCTTGAAGCTTTCTTT. The variable domain in full, with the rest retrieved from reference TRBV30 and TRBJ1-1, is SQTIHQWPATLVQPVGSPLSLECTVEGTSNPNLYWYRQAAGRGLQLLFYSVGIGQISSEVPQNLSASRPQDRQFILSSKKLLLSDSGFYLCAWSYPRVQGLLEAFFGQGTRLTVV.